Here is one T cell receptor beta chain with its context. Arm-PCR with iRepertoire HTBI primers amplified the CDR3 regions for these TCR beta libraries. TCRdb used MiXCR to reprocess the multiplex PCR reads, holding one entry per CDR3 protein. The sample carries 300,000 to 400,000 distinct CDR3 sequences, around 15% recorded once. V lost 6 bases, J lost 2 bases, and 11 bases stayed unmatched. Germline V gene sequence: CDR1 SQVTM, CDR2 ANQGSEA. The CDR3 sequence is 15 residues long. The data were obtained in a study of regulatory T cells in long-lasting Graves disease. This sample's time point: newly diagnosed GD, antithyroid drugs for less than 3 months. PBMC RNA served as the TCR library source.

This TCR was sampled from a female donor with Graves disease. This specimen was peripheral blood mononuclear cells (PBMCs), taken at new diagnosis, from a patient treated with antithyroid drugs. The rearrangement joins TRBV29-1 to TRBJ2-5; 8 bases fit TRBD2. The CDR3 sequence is CSVERLANKQETQYF. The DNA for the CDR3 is TGCAGCGTCGAGAGACTAGCGAATAAACAAGAGACCCAGTACTTC. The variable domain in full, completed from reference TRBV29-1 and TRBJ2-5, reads SAVISQKPSRDICQRGTSLTIQCQVDSQVTMMFWYRQQPGQSLTLIATANQGSEATYESGFVIDKFPISRPNLTFSTLTVSNMSPEDSSIYLCSVERLANKQETQYFGPGTRLLVL.